Listed here are 22 T cell receptor beta chains from one sample, sequenced in a study of human T cells and chemical hapten exposure. Time point: patch test 2, 6 weeks after DPC sensitization. Regarding treatment: therapeutic diphenylcyclopropenone sensitization with weekly scalp DPC. Each CDR3 protein gets one entry after TCRdb re-called the RACE reads with MiXCR. The data contain 75,000 to 95,000 distinct CDR3 sequences, 11% of them seen just once; the ten biggest clones take up under 2.5%. The sequenced sample was whole blood, obtained in connection with sensitization to the hapten diphenylcyclopropenone (DPC). These receptors came from a man in his forties or fifties with alopecia areata. Some clones in this sample may be carry-over from other donors' samples.

This sequence joins TRBV29-1 and TRBJ2-1; tentative D call: TRBD2 (5 bases). The CDR3 sequence is 17 residues long. Trimming took 1 base from V and 8 from J, leaving 24 bases between them. CDR1 is SQVTM, CDR2 ANQGSEA, per germline. CDR3 sequence reads: CSVEARSQKPGKDEQFF. The CDR3 DNA follows: TGCAGCGTTGAAGCCCGGAGCCAGAAACCCGGGAAAGATGAGCAGTTCTTC.

The chain combines TRBV5-5 with TRBJ2-7; tentatively, D is TRBD2 (5 bases). Germline CDR1 and CDR2: SGHKS and YYEKEE (reference sequence). V lost 1 base to trimming and J lost 2 bases, with 13 bases between them. The CDR3 has 15 residues. The CDR3 loop is CASSLSLGSTYEQYF. CDR3 in DNA: TGTGCCAGCAGCTTGAGTCTGGGGAGCACCTACGAGCAGTACTTC. The complete variable domain, with remaining parts taken from reference TRBV5-5 and TRBJ2-7, reads DAGVTQSPTHLIKTRGQQVTLRCSPISGHKSVSWYQQVLGQGPQFIFQYYEKEERGRGNFPDRFSARQFPNYSSELNVNALLLGDSALYLCASSLSLGSTYEQYFGPGTRLTVT.

This clonotype was detected ten times or more. V and J are TRBV14 and TRBJ2-1; D unclear. Germline-derived CDR1 and CDR2 are SGHDN and FVKESK. The germline V and J ends were trimmed by 0 bases and 9 bases, with 15 bases remaining between them. This CDR3 has 15 amino acids. CDR3 residues: CASSQDPPSVGEQFF. CDR3 DNA: TGTGCCAGCAGCCAAGATCCCCCTAGTGTTGGTGAGCAGTTCTTC.

The V and J genes are TRBV21-1 and TRBJ1-5. TRBV21-1 is an annotated pseudogene. The CDR3 is 17 amino acids. CDR3 sequence: CASTNTPRRGLYQPQHF. CDR3 in DNA: TGTGCCAGCACCAATACCCCGAGAAGGGGACTTTATCAGCCCCAGCATTTT.

The chain combines TRBV7-8 with TRBJ1-3; a possible D gene is TRBD1 (5 bases). Germline V gene data show CDR1 as SGHVS and CDR2 as FQNEAQ. The length of the CDR3 is 16 residues. The V and J ends lost 2 bases and 1 base respectively, with 12 bases between them. CDR3 amino acids: CASSLPVGGSGNTIYF. CDR3 nucleotides: TGTGCCAGCAGCTTACCAGTGGGGGGTTCTGGAAACACCATATATTTT.

The CDR3 is CASSRLSGDVTGELFF. CDR3 sequence (DNA): TGTGCCAGCAGCCGCCTCTCGGGGGATGTCACCGGGGAGCTGTTTTTT. The rearrangement uses TRBV4-2 and TRBJ2-2; D perhaps matches TRBD2 (6 bases). From germline, CDR1 is LGHNA and CDR2 YNFKEQ. The CDR3 contains 16 residues. Trimming shortened V by 4 bases and J by 4 bases, and 16 bases separated the two germline ends.

There are a few counts of this clonotype. The chain uses TRBV19 and TRBJ1-1; D is undetermined. The V end lost 7 bases, the J end lost 3 bases, and 12 bases lay between the germline ends. The CDR3 consists of 13 residues. Germline CDR1 reads LNHDA; CDR2 reads SQIVND (reference sequence). The CDR3 DNA sequence: TGTGCCAGTATGAGATATTCGGACACTGAAGCTTTCTTT. It codes for CASMRYSDTEAFF.

This clonotype was counted only a few times. The V call is TRBV4-1, the J call TRBJ2-5; D is uncertain. Germline V gene lookup returns CDR1 MGHRA and CDR2 YSYEKL. Trimming stripped 5 bases from V and 1 base from J, with 14 bases between. This CDR3 is 15 amino acids long. In nucleotides, the CDR3 is TGCGCCAGCAGCAACCCTCCGGGCCGCCAAGAGACCCAGTACTTC. It is translated as CASSNPPGRQETQYF.

The rearrangement joins TRBV30 to TRBJ2-3; TRBD2 aligns across 9 bases. Trimming removed 4 bases from V and 9 bases from J; junction bases left unmatched: 8. CDR1 and CDR2 (germline): GTSNPN, SVGIG (reference sequence). The CDR3 has 13 amino acids. The DNA for the CDR3 is TGTGCCTGGACGGGACTAGCCGAGGGGACGCAGTATTTT. Translating it yields CAWTGLAEGTQYF.

In its sample, this clonotype was seen a few times. The rearrangement links TRBV6-2 or TRBV6-3 to TRBJ2-2; TRBD1 matches at 10 bases. Germline V gene data show CDR1 as MNHEY and CDR2 as SVGEGT. The CDR3 spans 19 residues. V lost 2 bases, J lost 5 bases, and 14 bases stayed unmatched. CDR3 in DNA: TGTGCCAGCAGTTACGCAAGCCTCGGGACAGGGGACTTGACCGGGGAGCTGTTTTTT. It specifies CASSYASLGTGDLTGELFF.

This chain links TRBV5-1 with TRBJ2-3; 9 bases line up with TRBD2. The CDR3 sequence is 16 residues long. Germline trimming cut 6 bases from V and 4 bases from J; bases unmatched to any gene: 12. Germline V gives CDR1 SGHRS, CDR2 YFSETQ. The CDR3 coding sequence is TGCGCCAGCACCCCTGTTAGCGGGAGTATTGCAGATACGCAGTATTTT. It is translated as CASTPVSGSIADTQYF.

In this sample, this clonotype turned up a few times. The chain employs TRBV29-1 and TRBJ2-5; D perhaps matches TRBD1 (5 bases). CDR3 length equals 11 residues. In germline, CDR1 is SQVTM, CDR2 ANQGSEA. Trimming left V 4 bases short and J 4 bases short, with 7 bases between. The CDR3 DNA reads TGCAGCGTTGGCCAGGGAGAGACCCAGTACTTC. This encodes CSVGQGETQYF. Filled out from reference TRBV29-1 and TRBJ2-5, the complete variable domain reads SAVISQKPSRDICQRGTSLTIQCQVDSQVTMMFWYRQQPGQSLTLIATANQGSEATYESGFVIDKFPISRPNLTFSTLTVSNMSPEDSSIYLCSVGQGETQYFGPGTRLLVL.

The CDR3 loop is CASSLGDRVREKLFF. The CDR3 nucleotides are TGTGCCAGCAGCTTGGGGGACAGGGTTCGCGAAAAACTGTTTTTT. This chain joins TRBV5-6 and TRBJ1-4; 9 nucleotides match TRBD1. The CDR3 extends over 15 amino acids. CDR1 is SGHDT and CDR2 is YYEEEE in the germline V gene. Trimming at V came to 0 bases and at J to 8 bases, leaving 5 bases not matched to a gene.

This clonotype was seen a few times. The CDR3 region has the DNA TGCAGTGCTAGCCCCGGGGGGGCCAATTCACCCCTCCACTTT. As protein: CSASPGGANSPLHF. V usage is TRBV20-1 and J usage is TRBJ1-6, with D maybe TRBD1 (6 bases). Germline lookup yields CDR1 DFQATT and CDR2 SNEGSKA (reference sequence). The CDR3 sequence is 14 residues long. V was pared by 3 bases and J by 7 bases, with 13 bases between.

Only a few counts were recorded for this clonotype. The CDR3 is CAISVTGPEDEQYF. Here the CDR3 DNA reads TGTGCCATCAGTGTGACAGGGCCAGAGGACGAGCAGTACTTC. The rearrangement uses TRBV10-3 and TRBJ2-7, with 7 bases identical to TRBD1. The CDR3 covers 14 residues. The trim removed 4 bases at V and 5 bases at J, leaving 8 bases unmatched. In germline, CDR1 is ENHRY, CDR2 SYGVKD.

This clonotype occurred a few times. V usage is TRBV27 and J usage is TRBJ1-4, with D unresolved. V gave up 6 bases and J gave up 0 bases, with 11 bases separating them. The CDR3 covers 15 residues. Germline loops: CDR1 MNHEY, CDR2 SMNVEV (reference sequence). DNA for the CDR3: TGTGCCAGCAGGCCCTCCTTTGCAACTAATGAAAAACTGTTTTTT. Translation: CASRPSFATNEKLFF.

This clonotype was recorded many times. V is TRBV28 and J is TRBJ1-4; 8 nucleotides align to TRBD1. The germline V gene encodes CDR1 MDHEN and CDR2 SYDVKM. This CDR3 has 15 amino acids. The trim removed 3 bases at V and 10 bases at J, leaving 10 bases unmatched. Here the CDR3 DNA reads TGTGCCAGCAGTTTCCCCGACAGGGGCCGGGGAAAACTGTTTTTT. It encodes CASSFPDRGRGKLFF.

This clonotype came up a few times. The genes are TRBV20-1 and TRBJ2-3, with D unresolved. The CDR3 loop spans 13 amino acids. V dropped 3 bases and J dropped 2 bases, with 9 bases sitting between them. Germline CDR1 reads DFQATT; CDR2 reads SNEGSKA (reference sequence). The CDR3 loop reads CSARSSFTDTQYF. CDR3 in DNA: TGCAGTGCTAGGAGCAGCTTCACAGATACGCAGTATTTT.

This chain links TRBV4-1 with TRBJ2-3; D not certain. There are 13 residues in the CDR3. Trimming took off 0 bases at V and 6 bases at J, with 7 bases between the two ends. CDR1 and CDR2 (germline): MGHRA, YSYEKL. The CDR3, as DNA: TGCGCCAGCAGCCAAGATCGCTTCGATACGCAGTATTTT. Translating it yields CASSQDRFDTQYF.

In this sample, this clonotype turned up many times. CDR3 nucleotides: TGTGCCAGCAGTTACCCCTCGACAGGTCACTATGGCTACACCTTC. Its translation is CASSYPSTGHYGYTF. The J gene is TRBJ1-2, the V gene TRBV6-2 or TRBV6-3; D may be TRBD1 (6 bases). Between the trimmed V and J ends, which lost 2 bases and 3 bases, there was a span of 13 bases. CDR1 MNHEY and CDR2 SVGEGT come from the germline V gene. This CDR3 is built from 15 residues.

The V and J genes are TRBV5-1 and TRBJ2-7; tentatively, D is TRBD2 (6 bases). The CDR3 covers 14 residues. The germline CDR1 and CDR2 sequences are SGHRS and YFSETQ. Trimming left V 1 base short and J 6 bases short, with 14 bases between. The CDR3 bases are TGCGCCAGCAGCTTGATCGGGGGAAAGGGCGAGCAGTACGTC. Translating gives CASSLIGGKGEQYV.

There are many counts of this clonotype. V is TRBV4-2 and J is TRBJ1-4; D is possibly TRBD1 (6 bases). Trimming took 8 bases from V and 0 from J, leaving 16 bases between them. The CDR3 contains 16 residues. Germline values: CDR1 LGHNA, CDR2 YNFKEQ. The CDR3 DNA reads TGTGCCAGCCAGTCGGACAGTGTCGCAACTAATGAAAAACTGTTTTTT. Translation gives CASQSDSVATNEKLFF.